Presented here are 10 T cell receptor beta chains from one specimen sequenced in a study of CD8 T cells in Susac syndrome. When the RNA was reverse transcribed, random hexamers were used with an input of roughly 0.45 to 1 ug. In TCRdb, the immunoSEQ multiplex PCR reads were re-called with MiXCR into one record per CDR3 protein. The table records some 200,000 distinct CDR3 sequences, roughly 91% of them present only once. Material for sequencing was CD4+ T cells from PBMCs. The source is a human donor with Susac syndrome.

The table lists this clonotype with a count of one. The chain uses TRBV19 and TRBJ2-7; tentative D call: TRBD1 (5 bases). The CDR3 length is 12 residues. CDR1 is LNHDA, CDR2 SQIVND, per germline (reference sequence). V dropped 8 bases and J dropped 3 bases, with 11 bases sitting between them. The CDR3 protein is CASGQGIYEQYF. In nucleotides, the CDR3 is TGTGCCAGTGGCCAGGGTATCTACGAGCAGTACTTC.

The V and J genes are TRBV27 and TRBJ2-3; tentatively, D is TRBD1 or TRBD2 (7 bases each). The CDR3 runs 17 residues. V shed 0 bases and J shed 0 bases, with 13 bases lying between them. Germline V gives CDR1 MNHEY, CDR2 SMNVEV (reference sequence). The CDR3 nucleotides read TGTGCCAGCAGTTTATCGGGGAGGGGGCCAAGCACAGATACGCAGTATTTT. Its protein product is CASSLSGRGPSTDTQYF.

J is TRBJ2-1 and V is TRBV11-1, with 10 bases fitting TRBD2. The CDR3 consists of 20 residues. Per the germline V gene, CDR1 is SGHAT and CDR2 is FQDESV (reference sequence). V was clipped by 5 bases and J by 3 bases; unmatched bases: 19. In nucleotides, the CDR3 is TGTGCCAGCAGCATCACCTGGGGGCAGGGACTAGCGAACAGCTACAATGAGCAGTTCTTC. This encodes CASSITWGQGLANSYNEQFF.

This clonotype was seen just once. The chain links TRBV18 to TRBJ1-4, with D possibly matching TRBD1 (6 bases). The CDR3 length is 15 residues. From germline, CDR1 is KGHSH and CDR2 LQKENI. V lost 5 bases and J 2 bases, leaving 12 bases between the germline ends. CDR3 loop: CASSTPDRTNEKLFF. CDR3 DNA: TGTGCCAGCTCAACCCCTGACAGGACTAATGAAAAACTGTTTTTT.

The V and J genes are TRBV10-1 and TRBJ2-3; 11 bases map to TRBD2. V gave up 5 bases and J gave up 0 bases; unmatched junction bases: 4. CDR1 is WNHNN, CDR2 SYGVQD, per germline (reference sequence). This CDR3 has 16 residues. This CDR3 is CASSPRLAGSTDTQYF. In nucleotides, the CDR3 is TGCGCCAGCAGTCCCAGACTAGCGGGAAGCACAGATACGCAGTATTTT.

V is TRBV9 and J is TRBJ1-6, with D tentatively TRBD1 (6 bases). Trimming removed 0 bases at V and 10 bases at J, with 14 bases between. The germline V gene has CDR1 SGDLS and CDR2 YYNGEE. The CDR3 length is 15 residues. DNA for the CDR3: TGTGCCAGCAGCGTAGGAACAGGGATGGAATCACCCCTCCACTTT. Translated: CASSVGTGMESPLHF. Based on the CDR3 plus reference TRBV9 and TRBJ1-6, the full variable domain is DSGVTQTPKHLITATGQRVTLRCSPRSGDLSVYWYQQSLDQGLQFLIQYYNGEERAKGNILERFSAQQFPDLHSELNLSSLELGDSALYFCASSVGTGMESPLHFGNGTRLTVT.

In regard to this clonotype: The germline gene is not matched at one end of the junction; a read error may be the cause. V usage is TRBV7-7 and J usage is TRBJ2-2; 7 bases map to TRBD2. The CDR3 totals 16 residues. CDR1 is SSHAT, CDR2 FNYEAQ, per germline (reference sequence). The CDR3, as DNA: TGTGCTAGCAGCTCGGGGGGACCTACGAACACCGGGGAGCTGTTTTTT. As protein: CASSSGGPTNTGELFF.

The rearrangement uses TRBV18 and TRBJ2-7; TRBD1 matches 7 bases. This CDR3 is 15 amino acids long. Per the germline V gene, CDR1 is KGHSH and CDR2 is LQKENI. The V segment lost 1 base and the J segment 7 bases; nucleotides outside the gene matches: 10. The CDR3 spells CASSPLLQGFWEQYF. The DNA for the CDR3 is TGTGCCAGCTCACCACTATTACAGGGGTTTTGGGAGCAGTACTTC. The complete variable domain, with remaining parts taken from reference TRBV18 and TRBJ2-7, reads NAGVMQNPRHLVRRRGQEARLRCSPMKGHSHVYWYRQLPEEGLKFMVYLQKENIIDESGMPKERFSAEFPKEGPSILRIQQVVRGDSAAYFCASSPLLQGFWEQYFGPGTRLTVT.

J is TRBJ2-2 and V is TRBV2, with 8 bases lining up with TRBD2. In germline, CDR1 is SNHLY, CDR2 FYNNEI. With V trimmed by 6 bases and J by 3 bases, 6 bases remained unmatched. The CDR3 is 15 amino acids. The DNA for the CDR3 is TGTGCCAGCAGAGTCCGGGGGGGCGACACCGGGGAGCTGTTTTTT. This gives the protein CASRVRGGDTGELFF. Looking up the rest from reference TRBV2 and TRBJ2-2 gives the full variable domain: EPEVTQTPSHQVTQMGQEVILRCVPISNHLYFYWYRQILGQKVEFLVSFYNNEISEKSEIFDDQFSVERPDGSNFTLKIRSTKLEDSAMYFCASRVRGGDTGELFFGEGSRLTVL.

The V gene is TRBV12-5, the J gene TRBJ2-3; 9 bases agree with TRBD2. The V gene end was trimmed by 6 bases and the J gene end by 2 bases; junction bases not matched to a gene: 9. CDR3 length: 16 residues. CDR1 LGHNT and CDR2 FRNRAP come from the germline V gene. CDR3 DNA: TGTGCTAGTGGCCACCTAGCGGGGCGGCCCACAGATACGCAGTATTTT. Protein sequence: CASGHLAGRPTDTQYF.